This T cell receptor beta chain was sequenced during a study of blood T cell repertoires in COVID-19. The wider study: Italy, Spain and the United States were the sources of the convalescent and acute COVID-19 samples. The cDNA or gDNA used as material had been derived from T cells, B-cell-depleted T cells, or PBMCs.

This clone is a singleton in its sample. Source study methods: It was from reference gene primer amplification that nucleated cell counts were estimated. TCRdb's copy holds only in-frame clones and misses some; the assay was immunoSEQ multiplex PCR. V and J calls and clone size are those listed in that table; D and trimming were worked out from the DNA. The table has 150,000 to 200,000 clones, approximately 89% seen once. The TCR sequence derives from a man aged 35 to 55 with active or convalescent COVID-19. Material for sequencing was peripheral blood.

The CDR3 DNA follows: TGTGCCAGCAGCTTATCTGAGCGACAGGGCCTTTATAATTCACCCCTCCACTTT. Translated: CASSLSERQGLYNSPLHF. The chain employs TRBV11-2 and TRBJ1-6; TRBD1 matches 7 bases. CDR3 length: 18 amino acids. Germline values: CDR1 SGHAT, CDR2 FQNNGV. Trimming cost V 2 bases and J 4 bases; bases outside gene matches: 11.